In its sample, the clone carrying this TCR beta chain was seen a few times. As originally analysed: Cell counts per sample came from amplifying reference gene primers. Assay: immunoSEQ multiplex PCR; the TCRdb copy retains only in-frame clones and omits some. V and J calls and clone size are as listed in that table; D and trimming were resolved from the DNA. The table lists some 46,000 clones, around 83% of them singletons. The data were obtained in a study of blood T cell repertoires in COVID-19. Across the study: The United States, Italy and Spain provided the acute and convalescent COVID-19 samples. The cDNA or gDNA used as material had been derived from T cells, B-cell-depleted T cells, or PBMCs.

The germline V gene encodes CDR1 MDHEN and CDR2 SYDVKM. The CDR3 contains 13 residues. Between the trimmed V and J ends, which lost 5 bases and 2 bases, there was a span of 9 bases. The specimen sequenced was peripheral blood. The chain employs TRBV28 and TRBJ1-2; D possibly corresponds to TRBD1 (5 bases). The TCR sequence derives from a man in his fifties or sixties with acute or convalescent COVID-19. The CDR3 spells CASSQAGNYGYTF. DNA for the CDR3: TGTGCCAGCAGTCAGGCAGGGAACTATGGCTACACCTTC.